This T cell receptor (beta chain) was recorded in a study of cytomegalovirus exposure and HLA in healthy donors. The PCR used 60 Vbeta and 13 Jbeta primers. TCRdb's copy holds only in-frame clones and misses some; the assay was immunoSEQ multiplex PCR. The record lists approximately 45,000 clones, of which the ten most abundant hold 2% to 2.5%. Comments on this clone: Its antigen is undetermined.

J lost 6 bases, V lost 6 bases, and 7 bases had no gene match. The CDR3 is made up of 13 amino acids. Germline CDR1 and CDR2: SQVTM and ANQGSEA. General observations from the study: Rarity held for most TCR sequences, but there were some public TCRs that occurred in many donors. Overall, about 160 TCR beta chains were annotated as cytomegalovirus-associated.

This clonotype was obtained from a middle-aged woman in good health and CMV-seronegative. The sequencing input was PBMCs. The chain links TRBV29-1 to TRBJ2-1, with 8 bases lining up with TRBD2. The CDR3 region has the DNA TGCAGCGTAAGCGGGAGAGGACTCAATGAGCAGTTCTTC. Translating gives CSVSGRGLNEQFF.